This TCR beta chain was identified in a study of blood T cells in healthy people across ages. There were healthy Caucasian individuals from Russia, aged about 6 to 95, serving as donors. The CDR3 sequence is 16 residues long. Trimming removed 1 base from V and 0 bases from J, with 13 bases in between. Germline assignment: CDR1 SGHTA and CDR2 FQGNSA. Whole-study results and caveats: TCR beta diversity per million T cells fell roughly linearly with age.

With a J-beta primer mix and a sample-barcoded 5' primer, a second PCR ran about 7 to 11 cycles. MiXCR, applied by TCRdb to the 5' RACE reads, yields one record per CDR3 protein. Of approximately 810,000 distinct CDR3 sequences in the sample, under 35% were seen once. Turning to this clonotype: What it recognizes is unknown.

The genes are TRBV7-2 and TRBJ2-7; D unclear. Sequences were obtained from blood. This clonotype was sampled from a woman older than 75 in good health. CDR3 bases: TGTGCCAGCAGCTTAGGCCCGGTCAGGAGCTCCTACGAGCAGTACTTC. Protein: CASSLGPVRSSYEQYF.